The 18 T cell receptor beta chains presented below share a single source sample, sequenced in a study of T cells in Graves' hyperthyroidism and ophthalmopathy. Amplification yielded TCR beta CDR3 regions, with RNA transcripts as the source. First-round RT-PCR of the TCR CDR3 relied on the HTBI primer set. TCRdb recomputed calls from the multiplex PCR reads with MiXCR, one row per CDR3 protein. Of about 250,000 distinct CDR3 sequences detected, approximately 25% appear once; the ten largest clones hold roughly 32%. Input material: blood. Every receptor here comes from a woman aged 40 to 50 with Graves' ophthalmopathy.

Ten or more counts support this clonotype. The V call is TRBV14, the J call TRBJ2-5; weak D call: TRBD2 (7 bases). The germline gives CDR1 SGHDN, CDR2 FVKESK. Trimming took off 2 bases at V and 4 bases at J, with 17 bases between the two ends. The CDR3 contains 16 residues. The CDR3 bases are TGTGCCAGCAGCCAATGGGGGCGCGGGAGTGGAGAGACCCAGTACTTC. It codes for CASSQWGRGSGETQYF.

Here the CDR3 reads CAWTETYGYTF. In DNA, the CDR3 is TGTGCCTGGACCGAGACCTATGGCTACACCTTC. The genes are TRBV30 and TRBJ1-2; D not resolved. The CDR3 is made up of 11 amino acids. Germline V gives CDR1 GTSNPN, CDR2 SVGIG (reference sequence). V lost 4 bases and J 4 bases, leaving 7 bases between the germline ends. Supplemented by reference TRBV30 and TRBJ1-2, the full variable domain reads SQTIHQWPATLVQPVGSPLSLECTVEGTSNPNLYWYRQAAGRGLQLLFYSVGIGQISSEVPQNLSASRPQDRQFILSSKKLLLSDSGFYLCAWTETYGYTFGSGTRLTVV.

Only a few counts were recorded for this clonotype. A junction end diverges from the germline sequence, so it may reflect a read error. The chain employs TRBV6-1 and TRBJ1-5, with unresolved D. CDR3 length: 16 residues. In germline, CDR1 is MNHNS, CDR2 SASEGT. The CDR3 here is CASRETNIGFHQPQPF. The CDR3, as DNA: TGTGCCAGTAGAGAAACCAACATAGGGTTTCATCAGCCCCAGCCTTTT.

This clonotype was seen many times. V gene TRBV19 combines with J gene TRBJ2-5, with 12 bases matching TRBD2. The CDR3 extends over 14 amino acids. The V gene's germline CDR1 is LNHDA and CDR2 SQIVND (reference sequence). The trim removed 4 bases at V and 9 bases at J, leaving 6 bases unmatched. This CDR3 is CASSTTSGSSSQYF. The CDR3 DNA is TGTGCCAGTAGTACGACTAGCGGGAGTTCCTCCCAGTACTTC.

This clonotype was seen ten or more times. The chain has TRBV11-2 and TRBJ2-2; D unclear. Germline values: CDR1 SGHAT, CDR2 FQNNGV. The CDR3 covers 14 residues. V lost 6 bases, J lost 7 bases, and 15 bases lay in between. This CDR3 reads CASRESGRNGELFF. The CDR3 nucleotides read TGTGCCAGCAGGGAATCCGGTCGCAACGGGGAGCTGTTTTTT.

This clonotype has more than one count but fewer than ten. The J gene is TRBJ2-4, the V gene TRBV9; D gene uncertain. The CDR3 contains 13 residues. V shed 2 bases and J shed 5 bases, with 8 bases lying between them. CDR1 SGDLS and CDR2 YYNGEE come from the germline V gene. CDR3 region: CASSVTSENIQYF. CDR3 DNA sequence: TGTGCCAGCAGCGTGACGTCAGAAAACATTCAGTACTTC.

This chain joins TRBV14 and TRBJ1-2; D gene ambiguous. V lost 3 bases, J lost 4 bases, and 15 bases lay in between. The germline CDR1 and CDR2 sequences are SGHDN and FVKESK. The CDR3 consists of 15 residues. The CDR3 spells CASSQVPGTLYGYTF. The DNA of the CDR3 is TGTGCCAGCAGCCAGGTTCCCGGCACCCTCTATGGCTACACCTTC.

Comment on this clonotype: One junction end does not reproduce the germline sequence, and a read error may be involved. The CDR3 sequence is CASHRCGGSDGYIF. CDR3 sequence (DNA): TGTGCCAGCCACAGGTGTGGGGGATCGGATGGCTACATCTTC. The rearrangement uses TRBV27 and TRBJ1-2; maybe TRBD1 (5 bases). CDR1 MNHEY and CDR2 SMNVEV come from the germline V gene (reference sequence). CDR3 size: 14 residues.

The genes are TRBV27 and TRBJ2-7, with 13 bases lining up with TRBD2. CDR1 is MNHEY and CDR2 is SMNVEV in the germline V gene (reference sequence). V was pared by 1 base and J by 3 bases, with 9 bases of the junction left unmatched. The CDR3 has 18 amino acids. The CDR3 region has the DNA TGTGCCAGCAGTTTATGGACTAGCGGGAGACCACCGAGCTACGAGCAGTACTTC. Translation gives CASSLWTSGRPPSYEQYF.

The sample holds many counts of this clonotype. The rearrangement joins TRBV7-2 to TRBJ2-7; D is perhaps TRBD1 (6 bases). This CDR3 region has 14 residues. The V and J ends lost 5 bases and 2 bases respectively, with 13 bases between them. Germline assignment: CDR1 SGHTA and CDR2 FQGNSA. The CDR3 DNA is TGTGCCAGCAGCCCGGACAGTCTCACCTACGAGCAGTACTTC. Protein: CASSPDSLTYEQYF.

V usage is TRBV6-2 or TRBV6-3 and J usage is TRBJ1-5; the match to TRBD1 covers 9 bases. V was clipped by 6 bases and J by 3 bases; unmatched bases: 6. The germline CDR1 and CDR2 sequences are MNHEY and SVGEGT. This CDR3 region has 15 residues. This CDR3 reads CASRPTGGLNQPQHF. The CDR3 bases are TGTGCCAGCAGGCCGACAGGGGGGCTCAATCAGCCCCAGCATTTT.

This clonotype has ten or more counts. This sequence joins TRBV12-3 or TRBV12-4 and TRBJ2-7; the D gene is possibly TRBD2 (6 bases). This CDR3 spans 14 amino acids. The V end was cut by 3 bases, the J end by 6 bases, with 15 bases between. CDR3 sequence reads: CASSFGGISPEQYF. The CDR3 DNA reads TGTGCCAGCAGTTTTGGCGGGATCTCTCCCGAGCAGTACTTC.

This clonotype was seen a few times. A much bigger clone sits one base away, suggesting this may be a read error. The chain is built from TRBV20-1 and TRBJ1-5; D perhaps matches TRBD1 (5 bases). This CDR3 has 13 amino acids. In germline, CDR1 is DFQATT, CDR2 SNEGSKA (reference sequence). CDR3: CSAPGTFNLPQHF. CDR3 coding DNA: TGCAGTGCTCCCGGGACCTTCAATCTGCCCCAGCATTTT.

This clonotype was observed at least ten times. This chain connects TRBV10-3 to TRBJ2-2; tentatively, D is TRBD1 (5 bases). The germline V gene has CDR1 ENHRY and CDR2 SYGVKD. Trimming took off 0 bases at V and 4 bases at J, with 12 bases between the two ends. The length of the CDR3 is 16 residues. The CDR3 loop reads CAISESGAMGTGELFF. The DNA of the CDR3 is TGTGCCATCAGTGAGTCAGGGGCGATGGGCACCGGGGAGCTGTTTTTT.

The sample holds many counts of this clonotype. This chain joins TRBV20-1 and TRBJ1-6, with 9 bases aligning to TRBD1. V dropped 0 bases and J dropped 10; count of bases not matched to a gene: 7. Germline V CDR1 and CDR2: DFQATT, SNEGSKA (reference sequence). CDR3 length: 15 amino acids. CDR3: CSARDPQGARSPLHF. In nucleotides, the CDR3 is TGCAGTGCTAGAGACCCACAGGGGGCAAGGTCACCCCTCCACTTT.

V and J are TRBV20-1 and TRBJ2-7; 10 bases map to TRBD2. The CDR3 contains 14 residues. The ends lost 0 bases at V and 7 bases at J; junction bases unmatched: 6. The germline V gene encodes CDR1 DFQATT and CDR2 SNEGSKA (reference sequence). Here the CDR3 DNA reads TGCAGTGCTAGAGAGAGCGGGAGGGCGGGGGAGCAGTACTTC. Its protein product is CSARESGRAGEQYF.

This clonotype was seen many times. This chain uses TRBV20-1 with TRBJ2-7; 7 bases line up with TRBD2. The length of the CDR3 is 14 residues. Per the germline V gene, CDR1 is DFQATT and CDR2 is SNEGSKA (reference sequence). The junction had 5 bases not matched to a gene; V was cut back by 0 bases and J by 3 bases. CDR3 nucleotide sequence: TGCAGTGCTAGAGATCGGCGGGAGATCTACGAGCAGTACTTC. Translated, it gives CSARDRREIYEQYF.

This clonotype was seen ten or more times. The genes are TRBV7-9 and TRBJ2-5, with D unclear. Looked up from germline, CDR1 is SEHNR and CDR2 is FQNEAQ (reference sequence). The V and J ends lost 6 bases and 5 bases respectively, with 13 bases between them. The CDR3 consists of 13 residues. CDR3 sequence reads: CASSHDAKETQYF. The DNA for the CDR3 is TGTGCCAGCAGTCATGATGCGAAGGAGACCCAGTACTTC. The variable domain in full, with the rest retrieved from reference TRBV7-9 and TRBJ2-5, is DTGVSQNPRHKITKRGQNVTFRCDPISEHNRLYWYRQTLGQGPEFLTYFQNEAQLEKSRLLSDRFSAERPKGSFSTLEIQRTEQGDSAMYLCASSHDAKETQYFGPGTRLLVL.